The entry below describes one T cell receptor beta chain. The CDR3 contains 13 residues. V dropped 6 bases and J dropped 2; count of bases not matched to a gene: 2. CDR1 is MDHEN, CDR2 SYDVKM, per germline. This sample was included in a study of blood T cell repertoires in COVID-19. Study overall: PBMCs, B-cell-depleted T cells, or T cells provided the cDNA or gDNA that made up the material.

Libraries were prepared by immunoSEQ multiplex PCR; TCRdb keeps only in-frame clonotypes and omits some of them. The sample includes some 95,000 clones, 87% of them seen just once. Source material: peripheral blood. The rearrangement uses TRBV28 and TRBJ2-3, with 7 positions matching TRBD1. The sequence derives from a man between 65 and 85 years old with acute or convalescent COVID-19. The CDR3 is CASRGQLTDTQYF. The CDR3, as DNA: TGTGCCAGCAGGGGACAGCTCACAGATACGCAGTATTTT. The complete variable domain, with remaining parts taken from reference TRBV28 and TRBJ2-3, reads DVKVTQSSRYLVKRTGEKVFLECVQDMDHENMFWYRQDPGLGLRLIYFSYDVKMKEKGDIPEGYSVSREKKERFSLILESASTNQTSMYLCASRGQLTDTQYFGPGTRLTVL.